This is a list of T cell receptor beta chains from one sample in a study of cytomegalovirus exposure and HLA in healthy donors. Assay used: immunoSEQ multiplex PCR; TCRdb lists only in-frame clones, some missing. The sample features roughly 51,000 clones, with more than 9.5% in its top ten. The material sequenced was PBMCs. These receptors all come from a woman in her 50s in good health and CMV-seropositive. Each CDR3 is given without its conserved first and last residue.

>TRBJ1-2|TRBV19
ASREGRTNYGYT
>TRBJ2-4|TRBV7-2
ASSLSSGGIAKNIQY
>TRBJ2-3|TRBV6-7
ASSYEPLTDTQY
>TRBJ2-3|TRBV4-2
ASSQFTGGGSGTDTQY
>TRBJ2-7|TRBV7-2
ASSTKGGTTNYEQY
>TRBJ2-2|TRBV5-1
ASSLGTGAGELF
>TRBJ2-1|TRBV5-5
ASSSLAGFYNEQF
>TRBJ1-1|TRBV19
ASSITPDSEAF
>TRBJ2-7|TRBV23-1
ASSQSGTGGNPTSYEQY
>TRBJ2-7|TRBV4-1
ASSQEGGAGITYEQY
>TRBJ1-5|TRBV19
ASSRQDNQPQH
>TRBJ2-7|TRBV19
ASSIEGTGSYEQY
>TRBJ1-2|TRBV9
ASSTRTGGPYGYT
>TRBJ2-1|TRBV6-4
ASSNLASGYNEQF
>TRBJ1-5|TRBV6-4
APGQGNQPQH
>TRBJ1-4|TRBV5-1
ASSLRGGRGATNEKLF
>TRBJ1-3|TRBV29-1
SVDTNQGAGNTIY
>TRBJ1-1|TRBV10-3
AISESTTVVLKMWVNTEAF
>TRBJ2-7|TRBV28
ASTPPGGGPEQY
>TRBJ2-3|TRBV11-2
ASSFGGGQISQY
>TRBJ1-4|TRBV5-1
ASSSGATNEKLF
>TRBJ1-5|TRBV30
AWSLQQGRNQPQH
>TRBJ2-1|TRBV30
AWSVQAATYNEQF
>TRBJ2-1|TRBV9
ASSTGLAGYNEQF
>TRBJ2-5|TRBV30
AWNRAGQQETQY
>TRBJ1-2|TRBV5-5
ASSLTRVNYGYT
>TRBJ2-7|TRBV6-6
ASSLGLAGTYEQY
>TRBJ1-1|TRBV30
AWSGGRLNTEAF
>TRBJ2-3|TRBV9
ASTFGQGASRRTDTQY
>TRBJ1-1|TRBV27
ASSSGGWGAF
>TRBJ2-3|TRBV27
ASSMGTNTDTQY
>TRBJ2-7|TRBV5-1
ASSPQPSGGAYEQY
>TRBJ1-4|TRBV18
ASSPGGGEKLF
>TRBJ1-3|TRBV11-2
ASSLDMGGGNTIY
>TRBJ2-7|TRBV7-9
ASSLRQPVYEQY
>TRBJ1-5|TRBV4-1
ASSQAGNQPQH
>TRBJ2-1|TRBV16
ASSQSYQRNEQF
>TRBJ2-2|TRBV4-3
ASRHQRENGELF
>TRBJ1-2|TRBV25-1
ASRQGRGYT
>TRBJ2-5|TRBV7-9
ASSLGGGGKETQY
>TRBJ1-5|TRBV2
ASSPDRGFNQPQH
>TRBJ2-2|TRBV9
ASRSDRATGELF
>TRBJ1-1|TRBV4-1
ASSPPGMDAF
>TRBJ1-2|TRBV5-4
ASSLGGADYGYT
>TRBJ1-5|TRBV4-1
ASSQVSPGDQPQH
>TRBJ2-7|TRBV5-6
ASSLGRDRGD
>TRBJ1-1|TRBV2
ASSVGDANTEAF
>TRBJ2-5|TRBV5-1
ASSPGHVETQY